Listed here are 4 T cell receptor beta chains from one sample, sequenced in a study of spatial heterogeneity in lung cancer. Study-level findings and limits: For expanded intratumoral alpha and beta TCRs, counts tracked tumor mutation counts.

Their target antigens are unknown. Time point reported: sample taken at primary tumor resection. TCRdb reanalysed the 5' RACE reads using MiXCR and keeps one entry per CDR3 protein. The top ten clones hold more than 6% of a sample with about 22,000 distinct CDR3 sequences, over 7.5% of them seen once. This sample comprised lung tumor tissue, obtained at surgery. These receptors were obtained from a male donor with early-stage non-small cell lung cancer.

This clonotype has a count of ten or more. The V gene is TRBV5-1, the J gene TRBJ2-1; 7 bases are a match to TRBD1. Trimming removed 4 bases from V and 3 bases from J; junction bases left unmatched: 7. The CDR3 runs 15 residues. The germline gives CDR1 SGHRS, CDR2 YFSETQ. CDR3 DNA sequence: TGCGCCAGCAGCGTGGACAGGCCTGACTACAATGAGCAGTTCTTC. Translated, it gives CASSVDRPDYNEQFF.

This clonotype was seen a handful of times. The chain recombines TRBV11-2 with TRBJ2-7, with TRBD2 matching over 10 bases. Germline V gives CDR1 SGHAT, CDR2 FQNNGV. This CDR3 is 14 amino acids long. Unmatched junction bases numbered 7, after V lost 6 bases and J lost 5 bases. Here the CDR3 reads CASSRTSGPHEQYF. The CDR3 nucleotides read TGTGCCAGCAGTCGGACTAGCGGCCCTCACGAGCAGTACTTC.

The chain employs TRBV12-3 or TRBV12-4 and TRBJ2-2; D uncertain. V was clipped by 3 bases and J by 5 bases, with 4 bases between them. CDR3 length equals 12 residues. CDR3 in amino acids: CASSFLTGELFF. CDR3 DNA sequence: TGTGCCAGCAGTTTCCTGACCGGGGAGCTGTTTTTT.

This clonotype occurred a few times. The chain recombines TRBV7-3 with TRBJ1-1; D perhaps matches TRBD1 (6 bases). V was pared by 5 bases and J by 2 bases, with 9 bases between. This CDR3 has 13 residues. Per germline, CDR1 SGHTA and CDR2 FQGTGA. CDR3 bases: TGTGCCAGCAGCGGGGGCTTCAACACTGAAGCTTTCTTT. This translates into CASSGGFNTEAFF.